These 8 T cell receptor beta chains were sequenced from one sample in a study of T cell responses to AZD1222 COVID-19 vaccine. Sequencing used immunoSEQ multiplex PCR; TCRdb keeps in-frame clones, though not all of them. The top ten hold approximately 1.4% of the sample, which has 100,000 to 150,000 clones, 87% seen once. Sample: peripheral blood, taken on day 0 of AZD1222 vaccination. Receptors were obtained from an adult in good health.

The rearrangement links TRBV30 to TRBJ1-6, with 8 bases matching TRBD1. The ends lost 5 bases at V and 9 bases at J; junction bases unmatched: 6. The CDR3 loop spans 13 amino acids. Germline V gene data show CDR1 as GTSNPN and CDR2 as SVGIG (reference sequence). The DNA of the CDR3 is TGTGCCTGGGGGGGACAGGCCGGTTCACCCCTCCACTTT. Residues: CAWGGQAGSPLHF.

This chain uses TRBV9 with TRBJ2-1; 13 bases agree with TRBD2. Germline trimming cut 3 bases from V and 5 bases from J; bases unmatched to any gene: 2. CDR1 and CDR2 from the germline V gene are SGDLS and YYNGEE. This CDR3 is built from 15 residues. In nucleotides, the CDR3 is TGTGCCAGCAGCGAGGGACTAGCGGGGAACAATGAGCAGTTCTTC. Its translation is CASSEGLAGNNEQFF.

This clone was recorded once. The rearrangement uses TRBV7-9 and TRBJ1-1, with a possible D match to TRBD1 (5 bases). The CDR3 is made up of 14 amino acids. Trimming cost V 2 bases and J 4 bases, with 11 bases left between them. CDR1 and CDR2 from the germline V gene are SEHNR and FQNEAQ (reference sequence). CDR3 sequence: CASSLQGLSTEAFF. The CDR3, as DNA: TGTGCCAGCAGCTTACAGGGATTGAGCACTGAAGCTTTCTTT.

The chain links TRBV11-2 to TRBJ2-3; 10 nucleotides agree with TRBD1. The CDR3 runs 16 residues. Trimming at V came to 2 bases and at J to 4 bases, leaving 6 bases not matched to a gene. CDR1 and CDR2 (germline): SGHAT, FQNNGV. Here the CDR3 DNA reads TGTGCCAGCAGCTTACGGACAGGGGGTAGGCCAGATACGCAGTATTTT. It specifies CASSLRTGGRPDTQYF. Based on the CDR3 plus reference TRBV11-2 and TRBJ2-3, the full variable domain is EAGVAQSPRYKIIEKRQSVAFWCNPISGHATLYWYQQILGQGPKLLIQFQNNGVVDDSQLPKDRFSAERLKGVDSTLKIQPAKLEDSAVYLCASSLRTGGRPDTQYFGPGTRLTVL.

V is TRBV7-2 and J is TRBJ1-6; tentatively, D is TRBD1 (6 bases). V lost 1 base, J lost 7 bases, and 11 bases lay in between. Germline V gives CDR1 SGHTA, CDR2 FQGNSA. There are 15 residues in the CDR3. The CDR3 here is CASSLVGGWNSPLHF. The CDR3, as DNA: TGTGCCAGCAGCTTAGTAGGGGGTTGGAATTCACCCCTCCACTTT.

The chain combines TRBV3-1 (or the pseudogene TRBV3-2) with TRBJ2-2; 14 bases align to TRBD2. The CDR3 sequence is 19 residues long. Germline V gene lookup returns CDR1 LGHDT and CDR2 YNNKEL (reference sequence). With 1 base clipped from V and 6 bases from J, the junction kept 10 bases outside the gene matches. DNA of the CDR3: TGTGCCAGCAGCCAAGGGGCCGGGACTAGCGGGGGATTGCCCGGGGAGCTGTTTTTT. Translation gives CASSQGAGTSGGLPGELFF.

The chain employs TRBV5-1 and TRBJ1-1, with no clear D. CDR1 is SGHRS and CDR2 is YFSETQ in the germline V gene. V was pared by 4 bases and J by 1 base, with 14 bases between. This CDR3 has 15 residues. The CDR3 region has the DNA TGCGCCAGCAGCCGGAAGGGAGTAGGGAACACTGAAGCTTTCTTT. Its translation: CASSRKGVGNTEAFF.

The chain is built from TRBV9 and TRBJ2-1; 13 positions agree with TRBD2. V gave up 4 bases and J gave up 0 bases; unmatched junction bases: 13. Germline CDR1 SGDLS, CDR2 YYNGEE. This CDR3 has 20 residues. CDR3 region: CASSPEPGLAGPSSYNEQFF. DNA of the CDR3: TGTGCCAGCAGCCCAGAACCGGGACTAGCGGGGCCCAGCTCCTACAATGAGCAGTTCTTC.